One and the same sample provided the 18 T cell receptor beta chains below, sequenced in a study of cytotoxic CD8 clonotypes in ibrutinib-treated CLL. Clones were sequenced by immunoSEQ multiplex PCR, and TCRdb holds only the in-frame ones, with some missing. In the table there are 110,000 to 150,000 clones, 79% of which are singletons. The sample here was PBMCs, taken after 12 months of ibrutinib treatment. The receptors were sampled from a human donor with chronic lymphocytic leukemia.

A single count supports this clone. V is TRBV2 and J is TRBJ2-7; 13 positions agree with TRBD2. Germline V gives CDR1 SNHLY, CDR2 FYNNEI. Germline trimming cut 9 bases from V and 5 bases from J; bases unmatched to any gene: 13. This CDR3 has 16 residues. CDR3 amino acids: CARYRTSGSHEDEQYF. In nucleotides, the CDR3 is TGTGCCAGATACCGGACTAGCGGGAGTCACGAAGACGAGCAGTACTTC.

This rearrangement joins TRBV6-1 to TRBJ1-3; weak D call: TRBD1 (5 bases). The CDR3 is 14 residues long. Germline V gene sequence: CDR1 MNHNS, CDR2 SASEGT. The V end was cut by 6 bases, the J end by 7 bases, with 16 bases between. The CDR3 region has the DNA TGTGCCAGCAGCTGGACATCGCAGGTCAACACCATATATTTT. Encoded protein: CASSWTSQVNTIYF.

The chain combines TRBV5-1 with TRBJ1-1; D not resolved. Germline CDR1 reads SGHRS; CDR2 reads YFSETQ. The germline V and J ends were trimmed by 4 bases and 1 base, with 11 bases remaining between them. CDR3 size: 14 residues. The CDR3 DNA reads TGCGCCAGCAGCAGTTTCGGACGGAACACTGAAGCTTTCTTT. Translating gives CASSSFGRNTEAFF. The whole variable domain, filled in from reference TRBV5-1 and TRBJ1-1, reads KAGVTQTPRYLIKTRGQQVTLSCSPISGHRSVSWYQQTPGQGLQFLFEYFSETQRNKGNFPGRFSGRQFSNSRSEMNVSTLELGDSALYLCASSSFGRNTEAFFGQGTRLTVV.

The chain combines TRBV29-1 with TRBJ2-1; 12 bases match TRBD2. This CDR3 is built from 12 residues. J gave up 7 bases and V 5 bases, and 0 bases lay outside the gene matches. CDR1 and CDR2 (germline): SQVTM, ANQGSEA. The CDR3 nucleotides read TGCAGCGTTCTAGCGGGAGGGAATGAGCAGTTCTTC. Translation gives CSVLAGGNEQFF.

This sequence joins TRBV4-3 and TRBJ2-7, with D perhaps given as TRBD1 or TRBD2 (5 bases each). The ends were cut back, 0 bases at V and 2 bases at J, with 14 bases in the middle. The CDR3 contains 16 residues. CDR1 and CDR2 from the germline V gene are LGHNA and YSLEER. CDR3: CASSQENFKGPYEQYF. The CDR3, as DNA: TGCGCCAGCAGCCAAGAGAATTTTAAGGGACCCTACGAGCAGTACTTC.

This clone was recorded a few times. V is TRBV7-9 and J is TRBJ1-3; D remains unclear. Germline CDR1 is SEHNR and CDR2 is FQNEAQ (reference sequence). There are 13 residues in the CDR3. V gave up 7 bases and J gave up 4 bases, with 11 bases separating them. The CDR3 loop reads CASMWGAGNTIYF. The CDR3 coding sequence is TGTGCCAGCATGTGGGGTGCCGGAAACACCATATATTTT.

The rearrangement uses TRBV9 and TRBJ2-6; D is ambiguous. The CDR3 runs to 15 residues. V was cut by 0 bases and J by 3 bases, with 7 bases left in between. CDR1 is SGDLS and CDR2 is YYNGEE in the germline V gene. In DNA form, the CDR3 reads TGTGCCAGCAGCGTAGGGGCTCTTGGGGCCAACGTCCTGACTTTC. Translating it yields CASSVGALGANVLTF.

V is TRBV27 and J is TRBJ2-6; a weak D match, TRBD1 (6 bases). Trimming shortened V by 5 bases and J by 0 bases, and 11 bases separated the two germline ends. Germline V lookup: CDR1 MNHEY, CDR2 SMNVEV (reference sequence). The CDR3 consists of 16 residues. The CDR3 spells CASSETGYSGANVLTF. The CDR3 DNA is TGTGCCAGCAGTGAAACAGGGTACTCTGGGGCCAACGTCCTGACTTTC.

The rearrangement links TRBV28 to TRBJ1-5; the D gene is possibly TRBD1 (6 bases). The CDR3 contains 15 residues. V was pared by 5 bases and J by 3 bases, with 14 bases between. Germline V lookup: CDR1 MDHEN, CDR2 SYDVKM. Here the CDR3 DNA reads TGTGCCAGCAGTCCCCCGGACAGTCACAATCAGCCCCAGCATTTT. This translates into CASSPPDSHNQPQHF.

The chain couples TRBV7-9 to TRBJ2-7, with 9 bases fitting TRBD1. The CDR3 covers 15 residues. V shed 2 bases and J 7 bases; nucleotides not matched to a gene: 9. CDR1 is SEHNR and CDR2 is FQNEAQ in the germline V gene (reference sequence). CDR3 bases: TGTGCCAGCAGCTTACTTCTACAGGGGGCTCAAGAGCAGTACTTC. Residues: CASSLLLQGAQEQYF.

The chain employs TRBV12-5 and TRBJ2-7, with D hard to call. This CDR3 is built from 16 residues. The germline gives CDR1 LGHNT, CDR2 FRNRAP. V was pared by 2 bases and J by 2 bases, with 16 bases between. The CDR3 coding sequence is TGTGCTAGTGGTTTGATAGTCAGAAAAGGCCCCTACGAGCAGTACTTC. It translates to CASGLIVRKGPYEQYF.

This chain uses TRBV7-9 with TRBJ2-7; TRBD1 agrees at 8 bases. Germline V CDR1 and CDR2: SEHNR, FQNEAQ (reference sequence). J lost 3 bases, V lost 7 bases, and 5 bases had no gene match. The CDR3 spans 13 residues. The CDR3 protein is CASTRDRNYEQYF. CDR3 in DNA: TGTGCCAGCACCAGGGACAGGAACTACGAGCAGTACTTC. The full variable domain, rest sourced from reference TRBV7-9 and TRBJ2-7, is DTGVSQNPRHKITKRGQNVTFRCDPISEHNRLYWYRQTLGQGPEFLTYFQNEAQLEKSRLLSDRFSAERPKGSFSTLEIQRTEQGDSAMYLCASTRDRNYEQYFGPGTRLTVT.

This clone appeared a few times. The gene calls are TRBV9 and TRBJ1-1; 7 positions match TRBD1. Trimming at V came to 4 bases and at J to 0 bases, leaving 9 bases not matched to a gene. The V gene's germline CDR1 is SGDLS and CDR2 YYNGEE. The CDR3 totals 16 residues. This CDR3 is CASSTLGQAMNTEAFF. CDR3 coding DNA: TGTGCCAGCAGCACACTTGGACAGGCGATGAACACTGAAGCTTTCTTT.

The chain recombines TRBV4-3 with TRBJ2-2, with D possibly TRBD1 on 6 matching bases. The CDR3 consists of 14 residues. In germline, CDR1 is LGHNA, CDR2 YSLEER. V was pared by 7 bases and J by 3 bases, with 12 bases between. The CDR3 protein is CASKPGQYTGELFF. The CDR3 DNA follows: TGCGCCAGCAAACCGGGACAATACACCGGGGAGCTGTTTTTT.

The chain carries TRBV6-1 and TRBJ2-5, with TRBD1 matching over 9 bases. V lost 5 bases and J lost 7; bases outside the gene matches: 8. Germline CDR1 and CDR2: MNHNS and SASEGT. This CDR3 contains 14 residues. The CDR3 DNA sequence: TGTGCCAGCAGTCAACAGGGGGCGGTTGGGACCCAGTACTTC. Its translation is CASSQQGAVGTQYF.

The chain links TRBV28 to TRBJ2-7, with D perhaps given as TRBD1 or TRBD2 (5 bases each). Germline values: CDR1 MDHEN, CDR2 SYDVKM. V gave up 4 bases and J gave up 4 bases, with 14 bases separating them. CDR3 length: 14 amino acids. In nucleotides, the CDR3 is TGTGCCAGCAGTTACTCCGGGACGCTTTACGAGCAGTACTTC. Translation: CASSYSGTLYEQYF.

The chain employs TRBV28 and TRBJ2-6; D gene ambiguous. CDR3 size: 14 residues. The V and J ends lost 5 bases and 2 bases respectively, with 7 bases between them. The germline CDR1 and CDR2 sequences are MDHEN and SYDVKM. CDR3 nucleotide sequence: TGTGCCAGCAGTCCGTGGACTGGGGCCAACGTCCTGACTTTC. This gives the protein CASSPWTGANVLTF.

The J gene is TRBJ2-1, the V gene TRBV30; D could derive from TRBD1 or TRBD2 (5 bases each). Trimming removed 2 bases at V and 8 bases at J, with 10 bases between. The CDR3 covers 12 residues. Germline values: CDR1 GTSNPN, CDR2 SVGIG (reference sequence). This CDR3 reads CAWSPLGDEQFF. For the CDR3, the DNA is TGTGCCTGGAGTCCACTAGGGGATGAGCAGTTCTTC.